The 10 T cell receptor beta chains below come from one sample, sequenced in a study of early T cells in non-severe SARS-CoV-2 infection. TCRdb re-analysed the 5' RACE reads in MiXCR, keeping a single row per CDR3 protein. The repertoire holds approximately 27,000 distinct CDR3 sequences, with under 10% as singletons. Sequencing input: whole blood. Source of these receptors: an adult who was a healthcare worker with PCR-confirmed SARS-CoV-2 infection or an uninfected control (not recorded which).

This clonotype showed up many times. The rearrangement links TRBV7-9 to TRBJ2-3; no firm D call. The V and J ends lost 3 bases and 4 bases respectively, with 8 bases between them. Looked up from germline, CDR1 is SEHNR and CDR2 is FQNEAQ (reference sequence). This CDR3 is built from 13 residues. Written as DNA, the CDR3 is TGTGCCAGCAGCTTGATATCTTCAGATACGCAGTATTTT. Translation gives CASSLISSDTQYF.

The chain links TRBV12-3 or TRBV12-4 to TRBJ2-7, with 9 bases aligning to TRBD2. The CDR3 has 17 residues. V was clipped by 6 bases and J by 0 bases; unmatched bases: 12. CDR3 coding DNA: TGTGCCAGCAGAGGACGGGCGGGGGGGCCTAGCTCCTACGAGCAGTACTTC. Translating it yields CASRGRAGGPSSYEQYF.

This clonotype was counted at least ten times. The chain employs TRBV7-8 and TRBJ2-7; D is possibly TRBD1 (5 bases). Per the germline V gene, CDR1 is SGHVS and CDR2 is FQNEAQ. The length of the CDR3 is 14 residues. Trimming removed 3 bases at V and 3 bases at J, with 12 bases between. The DNA for the CDR3 is TGTGCCAGCAGCTTGCCGTCAGGGAACTACGAGCAGTACTTC. This gives the protein CASSLPSGNYEQYF.

This clonotype was picked up many times. The CDR3 loop is CASSLGQNYGYTF. The DNA for the CDR3 is TGTGCCAGCAGTTTGGGACAGAACTATGGCTACACCTTC. The rearrangement joins TRBV12-3 or TRBV12-4 to TRBJ1-2; 7 bases fit TRBD1. The CDR3 is made up of 13 amino acids. Germline trimming cut 3 bases from V and 2 bases from J; bases unmatched to any gene: 0.

In this sample, this clonotype turned up once. With a much larger clone just one base away, this may be a read error. V and J are TRBV6-2 or TRBV6-3 and TRBJ1-1; possible D gene TRBD1, 6 bases. This CDR3 has 14 residues. Germline-derived CDR1 and CDR2 are MNHEY and SVGEGT. CDR3 sequence reads: CASSSGQLDTEALF. The CDR3 DNA reads as TGTGCCAGCAGTTCCGGACAGTTAGACACTGAAGCTTTGTTT.

This clonotype has a count of ten or more. The gene calls are TRBV6-5 and TRBJ2-1; TRBD2 aligns across 11 bases. The J segment lost 9 bases and the V segment lost 5 bases, leaving 6 bases of the junction unmatched. Per the germline V gene, CDR1 is MNHEY and CDR2 is SVGAGI. This CDR3 is 14 amino acids long. The CDR3 DNA reads TGTGCCAGCAGTCGTAGCGGGGGGGCCTTTGAGCAGTTCTTC. Protein: CASSRSGGAFEQFF.

This clonotype has ten or more counts. This rearrangement joins TRBV7-9 to TRBJ1-3; D gene uncertain. This CDR3 spans 15 amino acids. The ends were cut back, 0 bases at V and 5 bases at J, with 11 bases in the middle. Germline V CDR1 and CDR2: SEHNR, FQNEAQ (reference sequence). This chain's CDR3 is CASSLAAPWRNTIYF. The CDR3 nucleotides read TGTGCCAGCAGCTTAGCGGCCCCCTGGAGAAACACCATATATTTT. The variable domain in full, completed from reference TRBV7-9 and TRBJ1-3, reads DTGVSQNPRHKITKRGQNVTFRCDPISEHNRLYWYRQTLGQGPEFLTYFQNEAQLEKSRLLSDRFSAERPKGSFSTLEIQRTEQGDSAMYLCASSLAAPWRNTIYFGEGSWLTVV.

This clonotype appeared a few times. The chain employs TRBV12-3 or TRBV12-4 and TRBJ1-3; D is undetermined. The CDR3 runs 14 residues. V lost 6 bases to trimming and J lost 4 bases, with 13 bases between them. The CDR3 DNA reads as TGTGCCAGCAGATTCTTGGGCGGCGGAAACACCATATATTTT. Amino acid sequence: CASRFLGGGNTIYF.

At least ten counts were recorded for this clonotype. The chain is built from TRBV18 and TRBJ1-2, with D hard to call. Per the germline V gene, CDR1 is KGHSH and CDR2 is LQKENI. V shed 1 base and J shed 8 bases, with 11 bases lying between them. The CDR3 runs to 13 residues. The CDR3 is CASSPQGYNGYTF. CDR3 nucleotide sequence: TGTGCCAGCTCACCACAGGGTTATAACGGCTACACCTTC. The whole variable domain, filled in from reference TRBV18 and TRBJ1-2, reads NAGVMQNPRHLVRRRGQEARLRCSPMKGHSHVYWYRQLPEEGLKFMVYLQKENIIDESGMPKERFSAEFPKEGPSILRIQQVVRGDSAAYFCASSPQGYNGYTFGSGTRLTVV.

This rearrangement joins TRBV10-1 to TRBJ2-2, with TRBD1 as a possible D gene (6 bases). Trimming removed 10 bases from V and 2 bases from J, with 17 bases in between. The CDR3 totals 15 residues. CDR1 and CDR2 (germline): WNHNN, SYGVQD (reference sequence). The CDR3 spells CATEQGRGNTGELFF. Written as DNA, the CDR3 is TGCGCCACCGAACAGGGAAGGGGAAACACCGGGGAGCTGTTTTTT.